Listed below are T cell receptor beta chains from one sample, sequenced in a study of early stage breast cancer tumors. Clones were read by immunoSEQ multiplex PCR, and TCRdb kept only the in-frame ones, dropping some. The data contain roughly 58,000 clones, just over 90% of them seen just once; the ten biggest clones take up 4.5% to 5%. Specimen: blood. These receptors all come from a person aged 70 to 80 with breast cancer. CDR3s include the opening cysteine and the closing phenylalanine or tryptophan. D genes are given only for firm matches. Clone size is shown for a subset of rows, as once, few, many or a class of expanded clone.

j_call: TRBJ2-7; d_call: TRBD2; clone_size: -; v_call: TRBV9; cdr3_aa: CASSASSGGAWQYF; cdr3_nt: TGTGCCAGCAGCGCCTCTAGCGGGGGGGCTTGGCAGTACTTC
j_call: TRBJ1-4; d_call: TRBD1; clone_size: -; v_call: TRBV5-4; cdr3_aa: CASSLTGDEKLFF; cdr3_nt: TGTGCCAGCAGCCTGACAGGGGATGAAAAACTGTTTTTT
j_call: TRBJ2-3; d_call: TRBD2; clone_size: -; v_call: TRBV5-1; cdr3_aa: CASSLALAGFTDTQYF; cdr3_nt: TGCGCCAGCAGCTTGGCCCTAGCGGGGTTCACAGATACGCAGTATTTT
j_call: TRBJ2-3; d_call: TRBD1; clone_size: -; v_call: TRBV9; cdr3_aa: CASSVQGVTDTQYF; cdr3_nt: TGTGCCAGCAGCGTACAGGGGGTCACAGATACGCAGTATTTT
j_call: TRBJ2-1; d_call: -; clone_size: -; v_call: TRBV9; cdr3_aa: CASSVGMLASKTFSYNEQFF; cdr3_nt: TGTGCCAGCAGCGTAGGGATGCTAGCGAGCAAAACTTTCTCCTACAATGAGCAGTTCTTC
j_call: TRBJ2-1; d_call: TRBD2; clone_size: -; v_call: TRBV7-2; cdr3_aa: CASSRETSRSHNEQFF; cdr3_nt: TGTGCCAGCAGCCGCGAGACTAGCCGTTCTCACAATGAGCAGTTCTTC
j_call: TRBJ1-2; d_call: -; clone_size: -; v_call: TRBV7-9; cdr3_aa: CASSLTVNYGYTF; cdr3_nt: TGTGCCAGCAGCTTAACAGTCAACTATGGCTACACCTTC
j_call: TRBJ2-3; d_call: TRBD2; clone_size: -; v_call: TRBV27; cdr3_aa: CASSLRTSGGKGYF; cdr3_nt: TGTGCCAGCAGTTTAAGGACTAGCGGGGGAAAAGGGTATTTT
j_call: TRBJ2-7; d_call: -; clone_size: -; v_call: TRBV6-5; cdr3_aa: CASSLGLLYEQYF; cdr3_nt: TGTGCCAGCAGTTTGGGGCTGCTCTACGAGCAGTACTTC
j_call: TRBJ1-2; d_call: TRBD1; clone_size: -; v_call: TRBV30; cdr3_aa: CAWSQTGTGEGYTF; cdr3_nt: TGTGCCTGGAGTCAAACCGGGACAGGGGAGGGCTACACCTTC
j_call: TRBJ2-7; d_call: -; clone_size: -; v_call: TRBV19; cdr3_aa: CASNGGQFSYEQYF; cdr3_nt: TGTGCCAGTAACGGAGGCCAGTTCTCCTACGAGCAGTACTTC
j_call: TRBJ1-2; d_call: -; clone_size: -; v_call: TRBV27; cdr3_aa: CASSRQGDFYGYTF; cdr3_nt: TGTGCCAGCAGTCGTCAGGGCGACTTCTATGGCTACACCTTC
j_call: TRBJ2-7; d_call: TRBD2; clone_size: -; v_call: TRBV29-1; cdr3_aa: CSVASGRSYEQYF; cdr3_nt: TGCAGCGTGGCTAGCGGACGCTCCTACGAGCAGTACTTC
j_call: TRBJ1-5; d_call: -; clone_size: -; v_call: TRBV7-2; cdr3_aa: CASSVTVYNVGQPQHF; cdr3_nt: TGTGCCAGCAGCGTGACAGTATATAACGTTGGACAGCCCCAGCATTTT
j_call: TRBJ2-1; d_call: TRBD2; clone_size: -; v_call: TRBV7-9; cdr3_aa: CASSLAGGLAGGREQFF; cdr3_nt: TGTGCCAGCAGCTTAGCGGGGGGACTAGCGGGTGGTCGTGAGCAGTTCTTC
j_call: TRBJ2-1; d_call: TRBD2; clone_size: -; v_call: TRBV11-3; cdr3_aa: CASSLQWGLAGESSYNEQFF; cdr3_nt: TGTGCCAGCAGCCTACAATGGGGACTAGCGGGGGAGAGCTCCTACAATGAGCAGTTCTTC
j_call: TRBJ1-3; d_call: -; clone_size: -; v_call: TRBV30; cdr3_aa: CAWSAVSGNTIYF; cdr3_nt: TGTGCCTGGAGTGCGGTCTCTGGAAACACCATATATTTT
j_call: TRBJ2-1; d_call: -; clone_size: -; v_call: TRBV6-1; cdr3_aa: CASSGERIDEQFF; cdr3_nt: TGTGCCAGCAGTGGCGAGCGTATCGATGAGCAGTTCTTC
j_call: TRBJ2-2; d_call: TRBD2; clone_size: -; v_call: TRBV5-4; cdr3_aa: CASSSDGLAGANTGELFF; cdr3_nt: TGTGCCAGCAGCTCAGACGGACTAGCGGGAGCGAACACCGGGGAGCTGTTTTTT
j_call: TRBJ2-5; d_call: -; clone_size: few; v_call: TRBV13; cdr3_aa: CASSPGETQYF; cdr3_nt: TGTGCCAGCAGCCCCGGTGAGACCCAGTACTTC
j_call: TRBJ2-5; d_call: -; clone_size: once; v_call: TRBV6-5; cdr3_aa: CASSYTLSPGTQYF; cdr3_nt: TGTGCCAGCAGTTATACTCTTTCCCCGGGAACCCAGTACTTC
j_call: TRBJ2-5; d_call: -; clone_size: few; v_call: TRBV28; cdr3_aa: CASSLNGETQYF; cdr3_nt: TGTGCCAGCAGTTTAAACGGAGAGACCCAGTACTTC
j_call: TRBJ2-5; d_call: -; clone_size: few; v_call: TRBV7-9; cdr3_aa: CASSFGYGLEEAQYF; cdr3_nt: TGTGCCAGCAGTTTTGGGTACGGCCTAGAGGAGGCCCAGTACTTC
j_call: TRBJ2-2; d_call: TRBD2; clone_size: few; v_call: TRBV7-2; cdr3_aa: CASSFPSGGNTGELFF; cdr3_nt: TGTGCCAGCAGCTTCCCCTCGGGGGGAAACACCGGGGAGCTGTTTTTT
j_call: TRBJ2-5; d_call: TRBD2; clone_size: -; v_call: TRBV7-6; cdr3_aa: CASSLYGGARETQYF; cdr3_nt: TGTGCCAGCAGCTTATACGGGGGGGCCCGGGAGACCCAGTACTTC
j_call: TRBJ1-4; d_call: TRBD1; clone_size: -; v_call: TRBV5-6; cdr3_aa: CASSFYQDRGGEKLFF; cdr3_nt: TGTGCCAGCAGCTTCTACCAGGACAGGGGGGGTGAAAAACTGTTTTTT
j_call: TRBJ1-3; d_call: -; clone_size: once; v_call: TRBV2; cdr3_aa: CASSSGYFGNTIYF; cdr3_nt: TGTGCCAGCAGTTCGGGGTACTTTGGAAACACCATATATTTT
j_call: TRBJ1-4; d_call: TRBD1; clone_size: -; v_call: TRBV29-1; cdr3_aa: CSVDLQGEEKLFF; cdr3_nt: TGCAGCGTTGACCTACAGGGGGAAGAAAAACTGTTTTTT
j_call: TRBJ2-5; d_call: -; clone_size: -; v_call: TRBV20-1; cdr3_aa: CSASRSETQYF; cdr3_nt: TGCAGTGCTAGCCGTAGTGAGACCCAGTACTTC
j_call: TRBJ1-1; d_call: TRBD1; clone_size: -; v_call: TRBV10-3; cdr3_aa: CAIRSSAGQGGTEAFF; cdr3_nt: TGTGCCATCCGGTCGAGTGCCGGACAGGGAGGCACTGAAGCTTTCTTT
j_call: TRBJ2-1; d_call: TRBD2; clone_size: -; v_call: TRBV2; cdr3_aa: CASSEVASGTSNEQFF; cdr3_nt: TGTGCCAGCAGTGAAGTGGCTAGCGGGACAAGCAATGAGCAGTTCTTC
j_call: TRBJ1-2; d_call: TRBD1; clone_size: -; v_call: TRBV5-6; cdr3_aa: CASSSDRGANYGYTF; cdr3_nt: TGTGCCAGCAGCTCTGACAGGGGGGCTAACTATGGCTACACCTTC
j_call: TRBJ2-3; d_call: -; clone_size: -; v_call: TRBV5-1; cdr3_aa: CAGKSGSGTDTQYF; cdr3_nt: TGCGCCGGTAAAAGCGGATCGGGTACAGATACGCAGTATTTT
j_call: TRBJ2-1; d_call: TRBD2; clone_size: -; v_call: TRBV18; cdr3_aa: CASSPGSGRAFSYNEQFF; cdr3_nt: TGTGCCAGCTCACCAGGGAGCGGGAGGGCCTTTTCCTACAATGAGCAGTTCTTC
j_call: TRBJ1-2; d_call: -; clone_size: -; v_call: TRBV5-6; cdr3_aa: CASSLAQGYGYTF; cdr3_nt: TGTGCCAGCAGCTTGGCGCAGGGCTATGGCTACACCTTC
j_call: TRBJ2-3; d_call: -; clone_size: -; v_call: TRBV5-5; cdr3_aa: CASSLHSGGSTDTQYF; cdr3_nt: TGTGCCAGCAGCTTGCATTCCGGCGGCTCCACAGATACGCAGTATTTT
j_call: TRBJ2-1; d_call: TRBD2; clone_size: -; v_call: TRBV7-8; cdr3_aa: CASSLALAGGRNEQFF; cdr3_nt: TGTGCCAGCAGCTTAGCTCTAGCGGGGGGGCGAAATGAGCAGTTCTTC
j_call: TRBJ2-5; d_call: -; clone_size: -; v_call: TRBV7-6; cdr3_aa: CASSLELPEAQYF; cdr3_nt: TGTGCCAGCAGCTTAGAGTTGCCCGAGGCCCAGTACTTC
j_call: TRBJ2-5; d_call: -; clone_size: -; v_call: TRBV2; cdr3_aa: CASSVQGQQETQYF; cdr3_nt: TGTGCCAGCAGTGTACAGGGTCAGCAAGAGACCCAGTACTTC
j_call: TRBJ2-7; d_call: -; clone_size: -; v_call: TRBV28; cdr3_aa: CASSRQAFSYEQYF; cdr3_nt: TGTGCCAGCAGTCGTCAGGCGTTCTCCTACGAGCAGTACTTC
j_call: TRBJ2-5; d_call: TRBD2; clone_size: -; v_call: TRBV4-1; cdr3_aa: CASSQEVGTSGSEETQYF; cdr3_nt: TGCGCCAGCAGCCAAGAAGTCGGGACTAGCGGGAGTGAAGAGACCCAGTACTTC
j_call: TRBJ1-4; d_call: -; clone_size: once; v_call: TRBV6-6; cdr3_aa: CASTRVQNEKLFF; cdr3_nt: TGTGCCAGCACCAGGGTTCAAAATGAAAAACTGTTTTTT
j_call: TRBJ1-6; d_call: -; clone_size: -; v_call: TRBV30; cdr3_aa: CAWSSGSPLHF; cdr3_nt: TGTGCCTGGAGCTCGGGTTCACCCCTCCACTTT
j_call: TRBJ1-5; d_call: -; clone_size: -; v_call: TRBV2; cdr3_aa: CASSDRGYQPQHF; cdr3_nt: TGTGCCAGCAGTGACCGGGGGTATCAGCCCCAGCATTTT
j_call: TRBJ2-7; d_call: -; clone_size: -; v_call: TRBV5-1; cdr3_aa: CASSFGSVPGGEQYF; cdr3_nt: TGCGCCAGCAGCTTCGGGAGTGTACCAGGGGGCGAGCAGTACTTC
j_call: TRBJ2-5; d_call: -; clone_size: -; v_call: TRBV7-9; cdr3_aa: CASSSPSTAFQETQYF; cdr3_nt: TGTGCCAGCAGCTCCCCATCGACAGCCTTCCAAGAGACCCAGTACTTC
j_call: TRBJ2-2; d_call: -; clone_size: few; v_call: TRBV19; cdr3_aa: CASSIVSYGELFF; cdr3_nt: TGTGCCAGTAGTATCGTATCGTACGGGGAGCTGTTTTTT
j_call: TRBJ1-4; d_call: TRBD1; clone_size: -; v_call: TRBV5-1; cdr3_aa: CASSLNRGTKEKLFF; cdr3_nt: TGCGCCAGCAGCTTGAACAGGGGGACAAAAGAAAAACTGTTTTTT
j_call: TRBJ2-7; d_call: -; clone_size: -; v_call: TRBV6-4; cdr3_aa: CASSEQDGYEQYF; cdr3_nt: TGTGCCAGCAGTGAACAGGACGGCTACGAGCAGTACTTC
j_call: TRBJ2-6; d_call: -; clone_size: once; v_call: TRBV28; cdr3_aa: CASSTTSSSGANVLTF; cdr3_nt: TGTGCCAGCAGTACGACGTCTAGTTCTGGGGCCAACGTCCTGACTTTC
j_call: TRBJ2-3; d_call: -; clone_size: few; v_call: TRBV29-1; cdr3_aa: CSVGNKLNTDTQYF; cdr3_nt: TGCAGCGTTGGTAACAAACTAAACACAGATACGCAGTATTTT
j_call: TRBJ1-2; d_call: -; clone_size: -; v_call: TRBV14; cdr3_aa: CASSQDRSQYGYTF; cdr3_nt: TGTGCCAGCAGCCAAGATAGGTCACAGTATGGCTACACCTTC
j_call: TRBJ1-5; d_call: TRBD1; clone_size: -; v_call: TRBV10-2; cdr3_aa: CASSGPRDSYSQGYNQPQHF; cdr3_nt: TGCGCCAGCAGTGGGCCGCGGGACAGTTACTCCCAAGGTTACAATCAGCCCCAGCATTTT
j_call: TRBJ1-2; d_call: -; clone_size: -; v_call: TRBV7-2; cdr3_aa: CASSLGRQFFYGYTF; cdr3_nt: TGTGCCAGCAGCTTAGGGCGACAGTTCTTCTATGGCTACACCTTC
j_call: TRBJ2-7; d_call: TRBD2; clone_size: -; v_call: TRBV9; cdr3_aa: CASSVSAGGSLLYEQYF; cdr3_nt: TGTGCCAGCAGCGTTAGCGCCGGGGGGTCCCTTTTGTACGAGCAGTACTTC
j_call: TRBJ2-7; d_call: -; clone_size: -; v_call: TRBV6-1; cdr3_aa: CASSSEGGGYEQYF; cdr3_nt: TGTGCCAGCAGTTCAGAGGGCGGTGGCTACGAGCAGTACTTC
j_call: TRBJ2-2; d_call: TRBD2; clone_size: -; v_call: TRBV7-3; cdr3_aa: CASTETAGVGTGELFF; cdr3_nt: TGTGCCAGCACGGAGACGGCGGGAGTAGGCACCGGGGAGCTGTTTTTT